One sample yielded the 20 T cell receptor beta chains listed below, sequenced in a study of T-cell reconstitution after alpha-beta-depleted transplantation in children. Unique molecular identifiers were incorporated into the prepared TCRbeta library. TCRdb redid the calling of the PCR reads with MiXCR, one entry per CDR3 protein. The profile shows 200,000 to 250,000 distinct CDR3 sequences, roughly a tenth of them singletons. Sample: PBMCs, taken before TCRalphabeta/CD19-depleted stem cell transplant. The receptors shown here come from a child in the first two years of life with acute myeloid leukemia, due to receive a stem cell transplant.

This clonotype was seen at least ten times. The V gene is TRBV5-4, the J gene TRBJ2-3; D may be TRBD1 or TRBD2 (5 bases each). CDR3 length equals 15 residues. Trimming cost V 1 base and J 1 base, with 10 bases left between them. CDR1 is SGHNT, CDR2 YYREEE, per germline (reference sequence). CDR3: CASSLSLGGTDTQYF. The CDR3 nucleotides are TGTGCCAGCAGCTTGTCTCTGGGGGGCACAGATACGCAGTATTTT. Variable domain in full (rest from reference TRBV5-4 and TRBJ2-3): ETGVTQSPTHLIKTRGQQVTLRCSSQSGHNTVSWYQQALGQGPQFIFQYYREEENGRGNFPPRFSGLQFPNYSSELNVNALELDDSALYLCASSLSLGGTDTQYFGPGTRLTVL.

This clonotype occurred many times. This CDR3 reads CASSLSKGRGAYEQYF. CDR3 sequence (DNA): TGTGCCAGCAGCTTATCTAAGGGGCGGGGGGCCTACGAGCAGTACTTC. The chain combines TRBV7-2 with TRBJ2-7, with 8 bases identical to TRBD2. J gave up 2 bases and V 2 bases, and 8 bases lay outside the gene matches. Germline V CDR1 and CDR2: SGHTA, FQGNSA. The CDR3 contains 16 residues.

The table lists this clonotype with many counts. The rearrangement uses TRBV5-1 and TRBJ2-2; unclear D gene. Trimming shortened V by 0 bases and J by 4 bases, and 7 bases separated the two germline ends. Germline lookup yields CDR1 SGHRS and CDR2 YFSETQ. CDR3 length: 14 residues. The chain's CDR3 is CASSLAAITGELFF. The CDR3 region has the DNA TGCGCCAGCAGCTTGGCGGCCATCACCGGGGAGCTGTTTTTT.

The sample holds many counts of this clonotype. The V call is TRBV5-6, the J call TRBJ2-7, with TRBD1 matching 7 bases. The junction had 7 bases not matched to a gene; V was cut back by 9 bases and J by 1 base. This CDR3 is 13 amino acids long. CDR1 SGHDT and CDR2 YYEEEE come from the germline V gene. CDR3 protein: CATKDRVSYEQYF. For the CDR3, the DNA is TGTGCCACGAAAGACAGGGTTTCCTACGAGCAGTACTTC.

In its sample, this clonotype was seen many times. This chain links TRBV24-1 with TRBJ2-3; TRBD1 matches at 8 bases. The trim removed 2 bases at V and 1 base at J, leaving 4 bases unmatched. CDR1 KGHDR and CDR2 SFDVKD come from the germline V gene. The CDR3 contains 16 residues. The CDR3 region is CATSDSPGQGTDTQYF. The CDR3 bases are TGTGCCACCAGTGATTCCCCGGGACAGGGCACAGATACGCAGTATTTT.

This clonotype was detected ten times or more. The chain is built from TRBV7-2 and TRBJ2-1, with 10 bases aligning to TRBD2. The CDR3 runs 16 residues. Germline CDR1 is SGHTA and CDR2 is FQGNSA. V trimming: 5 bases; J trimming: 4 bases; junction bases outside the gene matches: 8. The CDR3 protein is CASSPRLAGGYNEQFF. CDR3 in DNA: TGTGCCAGCAGCCCCCGACTAGCGGGCGGATACAATGAGCAGTTCTTC.

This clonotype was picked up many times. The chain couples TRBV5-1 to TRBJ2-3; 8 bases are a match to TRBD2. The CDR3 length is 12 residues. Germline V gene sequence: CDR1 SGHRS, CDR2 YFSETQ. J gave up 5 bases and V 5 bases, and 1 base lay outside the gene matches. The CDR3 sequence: CASRLAGDTQYF. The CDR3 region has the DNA TGCGCCAGCAGGCTAGCGGGAGATACGCAGTATTTT. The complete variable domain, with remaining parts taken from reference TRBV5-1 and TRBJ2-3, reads KAGVTQTPRYLIKTRGQQVTLSCSPISGHRSVSWYQQTPGQGLQFLFEYFSETQRNKGNFPGRFSGRQFSNSRSEMNVSTLELGDSALYLCASRLAGDTQYFGPGTRLTVL.

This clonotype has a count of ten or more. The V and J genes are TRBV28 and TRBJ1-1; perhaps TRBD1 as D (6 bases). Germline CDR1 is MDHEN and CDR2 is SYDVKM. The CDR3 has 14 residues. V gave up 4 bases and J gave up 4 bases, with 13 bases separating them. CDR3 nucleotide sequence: TGTGCCAGCAGTTCTATTACAGGGCCCACTGAAGCTTTCTTT. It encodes CASSSITGPTEAFF.

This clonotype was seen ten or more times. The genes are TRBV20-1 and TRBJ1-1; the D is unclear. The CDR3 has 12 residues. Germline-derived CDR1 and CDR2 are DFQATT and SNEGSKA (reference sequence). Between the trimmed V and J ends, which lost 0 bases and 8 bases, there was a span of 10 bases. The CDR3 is CSARDVAVEAFF. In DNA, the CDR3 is TGCAGTGCTAGAGATGTCGCGGTAGAAGCTTTCTTT.

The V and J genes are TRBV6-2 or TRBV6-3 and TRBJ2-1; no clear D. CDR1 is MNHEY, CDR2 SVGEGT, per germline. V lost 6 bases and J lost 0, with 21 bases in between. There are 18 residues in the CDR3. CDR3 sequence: CASSTNLRWPSSYNEQFF. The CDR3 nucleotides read TGTGCCAGCAGCACTAATCTACGCTGGCCTAGCTCCTACAATGAGCAGTTCTTC.

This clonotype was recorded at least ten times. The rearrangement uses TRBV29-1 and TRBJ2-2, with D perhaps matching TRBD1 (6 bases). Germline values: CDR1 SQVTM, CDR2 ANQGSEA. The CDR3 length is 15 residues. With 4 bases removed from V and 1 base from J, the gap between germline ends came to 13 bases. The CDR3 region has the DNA TGCAGCGTTGGCCTGCTACAGGGGAACACCGGGGAGCTGTTTTTT. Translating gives CSVGLLQGNTGELFF.

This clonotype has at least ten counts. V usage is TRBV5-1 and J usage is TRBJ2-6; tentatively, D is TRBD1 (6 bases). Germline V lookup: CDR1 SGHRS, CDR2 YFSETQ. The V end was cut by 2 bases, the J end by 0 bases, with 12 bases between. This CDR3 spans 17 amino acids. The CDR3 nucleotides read TGCGCCAGCAGCTTTAGACAGGCAAACTCTGGGGCCAACGTCCTGACTTTC. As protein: CASSFRQANSGANVLTF.

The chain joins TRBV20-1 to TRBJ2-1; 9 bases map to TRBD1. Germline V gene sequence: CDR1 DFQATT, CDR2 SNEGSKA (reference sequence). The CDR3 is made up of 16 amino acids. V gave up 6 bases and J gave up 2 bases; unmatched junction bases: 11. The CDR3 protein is CSARVRDRVPYNEQFF. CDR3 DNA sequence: TGCAGTGCAAGGGTCCGGGACAGGGTGCCCTACAATGAGCAGTTCTTC.

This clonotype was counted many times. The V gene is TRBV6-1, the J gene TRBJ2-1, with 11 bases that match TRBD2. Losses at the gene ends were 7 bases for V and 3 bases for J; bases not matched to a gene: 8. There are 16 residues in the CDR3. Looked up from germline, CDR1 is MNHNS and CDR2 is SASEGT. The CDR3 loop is CASIATSGRGYNEQFF. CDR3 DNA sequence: TGTGCCAGCATAGCTACTAGCGGGAGAGGCTACAATGAGCAGTTCTTC.

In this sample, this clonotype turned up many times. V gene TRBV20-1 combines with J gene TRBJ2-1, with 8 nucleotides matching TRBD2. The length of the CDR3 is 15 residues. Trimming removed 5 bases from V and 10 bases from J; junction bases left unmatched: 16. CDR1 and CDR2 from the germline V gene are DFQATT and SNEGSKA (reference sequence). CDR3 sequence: CSALLAENPNLEQFF. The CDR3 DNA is TGCAGTGCTTTACTAGCGGAGAACCCCAATTTAGAGCAGTTCTTC.

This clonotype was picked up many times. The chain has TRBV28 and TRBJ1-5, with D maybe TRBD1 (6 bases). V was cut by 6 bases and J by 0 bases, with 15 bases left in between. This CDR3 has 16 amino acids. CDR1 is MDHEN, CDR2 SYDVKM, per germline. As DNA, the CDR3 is TGTGCCAGCAGAGTAGGGGGGGACTATAGCAATCAGCCCCAGCATTTT. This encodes CASRVGGDYSNQPQHF.

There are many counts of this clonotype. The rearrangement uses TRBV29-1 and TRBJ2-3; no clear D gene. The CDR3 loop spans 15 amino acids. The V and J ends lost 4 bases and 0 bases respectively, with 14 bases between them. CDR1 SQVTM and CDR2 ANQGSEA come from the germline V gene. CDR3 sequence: CSVAHSGGSTDTQYF. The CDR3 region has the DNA TGCAGCGTTGCTCATTCGGGTGGGAGCACAGATACGCAGTATTTT.

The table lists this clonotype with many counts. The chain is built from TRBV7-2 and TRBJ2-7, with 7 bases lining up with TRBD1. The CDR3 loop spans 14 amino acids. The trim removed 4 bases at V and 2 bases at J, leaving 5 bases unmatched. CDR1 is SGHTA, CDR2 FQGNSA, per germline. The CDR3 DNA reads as TGTGCCAGCAGCTATATAGGACAGGCCTACGAGCAGTACTTC. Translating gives CASSYIGQAYEQYF.

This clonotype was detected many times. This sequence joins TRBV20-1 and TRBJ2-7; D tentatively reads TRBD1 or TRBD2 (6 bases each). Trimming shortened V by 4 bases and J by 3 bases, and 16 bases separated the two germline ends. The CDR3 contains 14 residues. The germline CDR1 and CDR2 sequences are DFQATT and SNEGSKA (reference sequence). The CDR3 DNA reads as TGCAGTGCTATCCGGCCGGGGGCGGTCTACGAGCAGTACTTC. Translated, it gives CSAIRPGAVYEQYF.

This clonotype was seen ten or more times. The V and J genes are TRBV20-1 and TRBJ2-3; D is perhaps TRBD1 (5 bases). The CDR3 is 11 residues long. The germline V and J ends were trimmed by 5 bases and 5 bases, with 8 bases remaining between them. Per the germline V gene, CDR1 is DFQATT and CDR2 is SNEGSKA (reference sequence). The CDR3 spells CSARDRDTQYF. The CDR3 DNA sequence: TGCAGTGCTCGCGACAGAGATACGCAGTATTTT.